Presented here are 27 T cell receptor beta chains from one specimen sequenced in a study of CD8+ T cells in alopecia areata. Reverse transcribed after extraction, RNA yielded cDNA as the sequencing template. Sequencing used immunoSEQ multiplex PCR; TCRdb keeps in-frame clones, though not all of them. The sample lists under 300,000 clones, about 60% seen once, with about 0.88% in the top ten. Treatment in this sample: oral pan-JAK inhibitor, 5-10 mg twice daily. Sample: CD4+ T cells sorted from blood, taken at approximately week 52, from a patient treated with tofacitinib. These receptors were obtained from a human donor with alopecia areata.

The rearrangement joins TRBV7-8 to TRBJ2-6; D is unresolved. V was trimmed by 5 bases and J by 2 bases, leaving 19 bases between them. CDR1 and CDR2 from the germline V gene are SGHVS and FQNEAQ. CDR3 length equals 18 residues. CDR3 sequence reads: CASSGTNFLRAGANVLTF. For the CDR3, the DNA is TGTGCCAGCAGCGGCACCAACTTTCTTCGGGCTGGGGCCAACGTCCTGACTTTC. Drawing the rest from reference TRBV7-8 and TRBJ2-6, the complete variable domain is GAGVSQSPRYKVAKRGQDVALRCDPISGHVSLFWYQQALGQGPEFLTYFQNEAQLDKSGLPSDRFFAERPEGSVSTLKIQRTQQEDSAVYLCASSGTNFLRAGANVLTFGAGSRLTVL.

The chain uses TRBV30 and TRBJ2-3; 7 bases agree with TRBD1. Germline CDR1 is GTSNPN and CDR2 is SVGIG (reference sequence). V was pared by 1 base and J by 4 bases, with 11 bases of the junction left unmatched. The CDR3 loop spans 16 amino acids. Here the CDR3 reads CAWSAGGFADPDTQYF. Here the CDR3 DNA reads TGTGCCTGGAGTGCAGGGGGATTTGCGGATCCAGATACGCAGTATTTT.

This chain links TRBV7-2 with TRBJ1-1; D call uncertain. CDR3 length equals 15 residues. V gave up 2 bases and J gave up 0 bases, with 10 bases separating them. From germline, CDR1 is SGHTA and CDR2 FQGNSA. The CDR3 here is CASSLFPGMNTEAFF. The CDR3 nucleotides read TGTGCCAGCAGCTTATTTCCGGGGATGAACACTGAAGCTTTCTTT.

The chain has TRBV5-1 and TRBJ1-2; D possibly corresponds to TRBD1 (6 bases). The CDR3 runs 14 residues. Germline assignment: CDR1 SGHRS and CDR2 YFSETQ. The V end lost 0 bases, the J end lost 4 bases, and 10 bases lay between the germline ends. The CDR3 region is CASSLGQELYGYTF. The CDR3 DNA sequence: TGCGCCAGCAGCTTGGGACAGGAGCTCTATGGCTACACCTTC.

A remark on this clone: A read error may account for a junction end that differs from germline. The chain combines TRBV7-7 with TRBJ2-1; no clear D. CDR3 length: 14 amino acids. The germline CDR1 and CDR2 sequences are SSHAT and FNYEAQ (reference sequence). CDR3 loop: CASSLGQANNEQFF. In nucleotides, the CDR3 is TGTGCTAGCAGCTTAGGGCAGGCGAACAATGAGCAGTTCTTC.

This clone was counted a few times. The chain is built from TRBV10-3 and TRBJ2-1; D is uncertain. V was trimmed by 6 bases and J by 7 bases, leaving 7 bases between them. This CDR3 is built from 11 residues. In germline, CDR1 is ENHRY, CDR2 SYGVKD. The CDR3 protein is CAIRTENEQFF. DNA for the CDR3: TGTGCCATCAGGACTGAGAATGAGCAGTTCTTC.

This chain connects TRBV29-1 to TRBJ1-2, with D possibly TRBD1 on 5 matching bases. Trimming took off 3 bases at V and 6 bases at J, with 11 bases between the two ends. The CDR3 is 12 amino acids. Per the germline V gene, CDR1 is SQVTM and CDR2 is ANQGSEA. For the CDR3, the DNA is TGCAGCGTTGATGGGCGAGGGGATGGCTACACCTTC. This translates into CSVDGRGDGYTF.

V gene TRBV29-1 combines with J gene TRBJ2-7, with TRBD1 matching 12 bases. Trimming cost V 5 bases and J 4 bases; bases outside gene matches: 6. Per the germline V gene, CDR1 is SQVTM and CDR2 is ANQGSEA. The CDR3 extends over 14 amino acids. The CDR3 region is CSVRPGQGAYEQYF. In DNA form, the CDR3 reads TGCAGCGTTCGCCCGGGACAGGGGGCATACGAGCAGTACTTC.

The chain uses TRBV30 and TRBJ1-3; TRBD1 is a possible D gene (6 bases). Germline V gene lookup returns CDR1 GTSNPN and CDR2 SVGIG (reference sequence). The CDR3 is 16 residues long. The ends were cut back, 3 bases at V and 0 bases at J, with 15 bases in the middle. CDR3 nucleotide sequence: TGTGCCTGGAGCCCTATTGACAGGCGCTCTGGAAACACCATATATTTT. As protein: CAWSPIDRRSGNTIYF.

The chain employs TRBV5-1 and TRBJ2-2; no clear D. The CDR3 consists of 12 residues. Germline V gives CDR1 SGHRS, CDR2 YFSETQ. Trimming removed 2 bases from V and 8 bases from J, with 7 bases in between. Here the CDR3 DNA reads TGCGCCAGCAGCTTCGTAGCTGGGGAGCTGTTTTTT. This gives the protein CASSFVAGELFF.

The chain is built from TRBV7-2 and TRBJ2-3; 13 bases fit TRBD2. Germline CDR1 is SGHTA and CDR2 is FQGNSA. The V segment lost 5 bases and the J segment 1 base; nucleotides outside the gene matches: 3. The CDR3 covers 16 residues. CDR3 protein: CASSPGTSGGTDTQYF. CDR3 in DNA: TGTGCCAGCAGCCCCGGGACTAGCGGGGGCACAGATACGCAGTATTTT.

This sequence joins TRBV20-1 and TRBJ2-5, with D uncertain. Germline lookup yields CDR1 DFQATT and CDR2 SNEGSKA (reference sequence). V was cut by 3 bases and J by 5 bases, with 7 bases left in between. The CDR3 extends over 11 amino acids. The CDR3 loop is CSASNEETQYF. CDR3 nucleotides: TGCAGTGCTAGTAATGAGGAGACCCAGTACTTC.

The chain recombines TRBV30 with TRBJ1-5, with 7 bases fitting TRBD1. The germline gives CDR1 GTSNPN, CDR2 SVGIG (reference sequence). V shed 0 bases, J shed 5 bases, and the junction held 7 bases outside the gene matches. The CDR3 contains 15 residues. In DNA, the CDR3 is TGTGCCTGGAGTGTGGTCTCAGGGGGAGATCAGCCCCAGCATTTT. Translating it yields CAWSVVSGGDQPQHF.

The V call is TRBV19, the J call TRBJ2-7, with TRBD2 as a possible D gene (6 bases). V was trimmed by 3 bases and J by 6 bases, leaving 15 bases between them. The CDR3 is 14 residues long. In germline, CDR1 is LNHDA, CDR2 SQIVND (reference sequence). This CDR3 is CASSMAGLGGEQYF. The DNA of the CDR3 is TGTGCCAGTAGTATGGCGGGACTTGGTGGCGAGCAGTACTTC.

This chain links TRBV29-1 with TRBJ2-7; tentatively, D is TRBD1 (6 bases). The CDR3 contains 13 residues. The V gene's germline CDR1 is SQVTM and CDR2 ANQGSEA. V was clipped by 7 bases and J by 2 bases, with 15 bases between them. In nucleotides, the CDR3 is TGCAGCGCCTCAAGGGACACGGCCTACGAGCAGTACTTC. Translation gives CSASRDTAYEQYF.

The rearrangement links TRBV7-6 to TRBJ2-4; D may match TRBD1 or TRBD2 (6 bases each). CDR1 is SGHVS and CDR2 is FNYEAQ in the germline V gene. V lost 7 bases, J lost 11 bases, and 21 bases lay in between. CDR3 length: 14 amino acids. The CDR3 coding sequence is TGTGCCAGCACCGAGGGGGGACTCCAATCCGTTCAGTACTTC. Translating gives CASTEGGLQSVQYF.

V usage is TRBV15 and J usage is TRBJ2-7; D ambiguous. The V gene's germline CDR1 is LNHNV and CDR2 YYDKDF (reference sequence). V lost 0 bases, J lost 1 base, and 10 bases lay in between. The CDR3 loop spans 15 amino acids. CDR3 sequence reads: CATSRDRRASYEQYF. The DNA of the CDR3 is TGTGCCACCAGCAGAGATCGACGGGCATCCTACGAGCAGTACTTC.

This clone turned up a few times. The J gene is TRBJ2-7, the V gene TRBV29-1; unclear D gene. V was pared by 5 bases and J by 2 bases, with 10 bases between. This CDR3 has 12 amino acids. Germline loops: CDR1 SQVTM, CDR2 ANQGSEA. As DNA, the CDR3 is TGCAGCGTTAAGCTTTCCCCCTACGAGCAGTACTTC. Protein: CSVKLSPYEQYF.

This chain links TRBV6-6 with TRBJ1-5; D is perhaps TRBD1 (5 bases). The V and J ends lost 2 bases and 3 bases respectively, with 11 bases between them. Per the germline V gene, CDR1 is MNHNY and CDR2 is SVGAGI (reference sequence). This CDR3 comprises 15 residues. Written as DNA, the CDR3 is TGTGCCAGCAGTTACGGGGACGGCCTCAATCAGCCCCAGCATTTT. It yields the protein CASSYGDGLNQPQHF.

V and J are TRBV30 and TRBJ2-7; no clear D. The CDR3 consists of 12 residues. Between the trimmed V and J ends, which lost 2 bases and 4 bases, there was a span of 9 bases. Germline V CDR1 and CDR2: GTSNPN, SVGIG (reference sequence). The CDR3 spells CAWSPATYEQYF. CDR3 DNA: TGTGCCTGGAGTCCCGCGACTTACGAGCAGTACTTC.

The chain couples TRBV6-5 to TRBJ2-7; either TRBD1 or TRBD2 may supply D (5 bases each). CDR1 is MNHEY and CDR2 is SVGAGI in the germline V gene. CDR3 size: 13 residues. The V end lost 8 bases, the J end lost 1 base, and 12 bases lay between the germline ends. The CDR3 bases are TGTGCCAGCGGGACCCGGGGATCCTACGAGCAGTACTTC. Encoded protein: CASGTRGSYEQYF.

V usage is TRBV9 and J usage is TRBJ2-5; D may be TRBD1 (6 bases). CDR3 length: 13 residues. Per germline, CDR1 SGDLS and CDR2 YYNGEE. Trimming removed 3 bases at V and 4 bases at J, with 10 bases between. CDR3 protein: CASSDQGRETQYF. CDR3 DNA: TGTGCCAGCAGCGACCAGGGGCGAGAGACCCAGTACTTC.

The chain carries TRBV5-4 and TRBJ1-4, with a tentative D call TRBD1 (5 bases). The germline CDR1 and CDR2 sequences are SGHNT and YYREEE (reference sequence). The ends were cut back, 1 base at V and 5 bases at J, with 12 bases in the middle. The CDR3 is 15 amino acids. The CDR3 sequence: CASSLKGPANEKLFF. As DNA, the CDR3 is TGTGCCAGCAGCTTGAAGGGGCCGGCAAATGAAAAACTGTTTTTT.

V is TRBV6-5 and J is TRBJ1-1; D unresolved. CDR1 and CDR2 (germline): MNHEY, SVGAGI. V was trimmed by 0 bases and J by 11 bases, leaving 13 bases between them. There are 13 residues in the CDR3. The CDR3 DNA reads as TGTGCCAGCAGTTACTCGATAAGGACGTGGGCTTTCTTT. This sequence encodes CASSYSIRTWAFF.

The J gene is TRBJ1-1, the V gene TRBV30, with D perhaps matching TRBD1 (5 bases). The CDR3 extends over 13 amino acids. Germline V gene sequence: CDR1 GTSNPN, CDR2 SVGIG (reference sequence). V was trimmed by 5 bases and J by 1 base, leaving 11 bases between them. CDR3 coding DNA: TGTGCCTGGGGCAGACAGCCGAACACTGAAGCTTTCTTT. This gives the protein CAWGRQPNTEAFF.

This chain connects TRBV29-1 to TRBJ2-5; D ambiguous. Trimming removed 6 bases at V and 4 bases at J, with 9 bases between. The CDR3 has 11 amino acids. CDR1 SQVTM and CDR2 ANQGSEA come from the germline V gene. CDR3 loop: CSVPTGETQYF. CDR3 DNA: TGCAGCGTCCCAACCGGAGAGACCCAGTACTTC.

J is TRBJ2-7 and V is TRBV7-2; D might be TRBD1 or TRBD2, each matching 6 bases. Per germline, CDR1 SGHTA and CDR2 FQGNSA. Trimming took off 1 base at V and 3 bases at J, with 13 bases between the two ends. The length of the CDR3 is 15 residues. Here the CDR3 reads CASSLVSGAFYEQYF. Written as DNA, the CDR3 is TGTGCCAGCAGCTTAGTATCGGGGGCCTTCTACGAGCAGTACTTC.